A single sample gave rise to the 9 T cell receptor beta chains below, sequenced in a study of cytotoxic CD8 clonotypes in ibrutinib-treated CLL. Using immunoSEQ multiplex PCR, the repertoire was profiled, and TCRdb retains in-frame clones only, with some absent. The sample has around 330,000 clones, about 61% seen once. The sequenced sample was PBMCs, obtained after 36 months of ibrutinib treatment. All receptors come from a human donor with chronic lymphocytic leukemia.

The rearrangement links TRBV1 to TRBJ2-3. TRBV1 is a recognized pseudogene. The CDR3 runs 14 residues. CDR3 in amino acids: CTSTWGASTDTQYF. In DNA form, the CDR3 reads TGCACCAGCACCTGGGGGGCTAGCACAGATACGCAGTATTTT.

The chain has TRBV2 and TRBJ1-3, with TRBD1 identical over 7 bases. The CDR3 sequence is 12 residues long. Looked up from germline, CDR1 is SNHLY and CDR2 is FYNNEI. V lost 6 bases and J lost 8; bases outside the gene matches: 4. The CDR3 protein is CASRAGGDTIYF. CDR3 nucleotides: TGTGCCAGCAGGGCAGGGGGTGACACCATATATTTT.

V and J are TRBV28 and TRBJ2-7, with 16 bases lining up with TRBD2. The CDR3 sequence is 17 residues long. J lost 2 bases, V lost 2 bases, and 3 bases had no gene match. Germline CDR1 reads MDHEN; CDR2 reads SYDVKM. This chain's CDR3 is CASSLGTSGRAPYEQYF. Here the CDR3 DNA reads TGTGCCAGCAGTTTAGGGACTAGCGGGAGGGCCCCCTACGAGCAGTACTTC.

The chain combines TRBV5-1 with TRBJ2-5, with TRBD2 matching 7 bases. The length of the CDR3 is 14 residues. Per germline, CDR1 SGHRS and CDR2 YFSETQ. The V and J ends lost 4 bases and 6 bases, in that order; junction bases with no gene match: 9. CDR3 in amino acids: CASSLRDYPKTQYF. The CDR3 nucleotides are TGCGCCAGCAGCCTCCGGGACTACCCCAAGACCCAGTACTTC.

This clone turned up a few times. The same CDR3 arises from other DNA sequences in this sample as well. This chain uses TRBV13 with TRBJ2-3, with 8 bases fitting TRBD2. This CDR3 is built from 14 residues. Germline values: CDR1 PRHDT, CDR2 FYEKMQ (reference sequence). The junction had 4 bases not matched to a gene; V was cut back by 5 bases and J by 3 bases. CDR3 in amino acids: CASSRTSGTDTQYF. CDR3 nucleotides: TGTGCCAGCAGCCGCACTAGCGGAACAGATACGCAGTATTTT.

This clone has more than one count but fewer than ten. The chain couples TRBV5-4 to TRBJ2-1; 7 positions agree with TRBD1. Germline V gene data show CDR1 as SGHNT and CDR2 as YYREEE (reference sequence). V trimming: 4 bases; J trimming: 3 bases; junction bases outside the gene matches: 7. This CDR3 contains 15 residues. The CDR3 DNA is TGTGCCAGCAGCCCACCGACAGGGAACTACAATGAGCAGTTCTTC. Its translation: CASSPPTGNYNEQFF.

The rearrangement links TRBV9 to TRBJ1-2, with 7 nucleotides matching TRBD1. The CDR3 runs to 16 residues. With 3 bases clipped from V and 4 bases from J, the junction kept 12 bases outside the gene matches. CDR1 SGDLS and CDR2 YYNGEE come from the germline V gene. The CDR3, as DNA: TGTGCCAGCAGCGCCCGGACAGGTAGCTTGGTCTATGGCTACACCTTC. As protein: CASSARTGSLVYGYTF.

CDR3 region: CASSHGGGYYGYTF. CDR3 bases: TGTGCCAGCAGCCATGGGGGCGGTTACTATGGCTACACCTTC. This sequence joins TRBV9 and TRBJ1-2; D perhaps matches TRBD1 (6 bases). CDR3 length: 14 amino acids. Trimming removed 4 bases at V and 3 bases at J, with 13 bases between. Germline loops: CDR1 SGDLS, CDR2 YYNGEE.

The chain has TRBV5-6 and TRBJ1-1; D unresolved. Between the trimmed V and J ends, which lost 0 bases and 5 bases, there was a span of 2 bases. The CDR3 is made up of 11 amino acids. Germline lookup yields CDR1 SGHDT and CDR2 YYEEEE. The CDR3 nucleotides are TGTGCCAGCAGCTTGGGGACTGAAGCTTTCTTT. Translation: CASSLGTEAFF.